The 5 T cell receptor beta chains given below trace back to one sample, sequenced in a study of cytomegalovirus exposure and HLA in healthy donors. PCR primers comprised 60 Vbeta and 13 Jbeta primers. Assay: immunoSEQ multiplex PCR; the TCRdb copy retains only in-frame clones and omits some. The table records about 73,000 clones, about 81% of them present only once. Sequencing was carried out using PBMCs. The receptor set was obtained from a man between 70 and 80 years old in good health and CMV-seronegative.

This clone was observed a handful of times. This rearrangement joins TRBV5-1 to TRBJ1-1, with D unresolved. Germline V gives CDR1 SGHRS, CDR2 YFSETQ. The CDR3 runs 13 residues. V was trimmed by 2 bases and J by 4 bases, leaving 9 bases between them. The CDR3 nucleotides read TGCGCCAGCAGCTTTATAGCTGGCACTGAAGCTTTCTTT. This gives the protein CASSFIAGTEAFF. Based on the CDR3 plus reference TRBV5-1 and TRBJ1-1, the full variable domain is KAGVTQTPRYLIKTRGQQVTLSCSPISGHRSVSWYQQTPGQGLQFLFEYFSETQRNKGNFPGRFSGRQFSNSRSEMNVSTLELGDSALYLCASSFIAGTEAFFGQGTRLTVV.

This chain links TRBV9 with TRBJ2-7, with D perhaps matching TRBD1 (6 bases). V dropped 4 bases and J dropped 4 bases, with 15 bases sitting between them. The CDR3 is 14 amino acids. Germline lookup yields CDR1 SGDLS and CDR2 YYNGEE. The CDR3 is CASSQLPQGYEQYF. The CDR3 bases are TGTGCCAGCAGCCAACTACCTCAGGGGTACGAGCAGTACTTC.

This rearrangement joins TRBV6-4 to TRBJ2-3; 11 nucleotides agree with TRBD2. The V segment lost 2 bases and the J segment 4 bases; nucleotides outside the gene matches: 2. Germline V gives CDR1 MRHNA, CDR2 SNTAGT. The CDR3 is 15 amino acids. The chain's CDR3 is CASSDRSGGADTQYF. The CDR3 nucleotides are TGTGCCAGCAGTGACCGTAGCGGGGGGGCAGATACGCAGTATTTT.

This chain uses TRBV10-3 with TRBJ2-3, with D possibly matching TRBD1 (5 bases). The CDR3 has 17 amino acids. The germline CDR1 and CDR2 sequences are ENHRY and SYGVKD. Trimming shortened V by 5 bases and J by 4 bases, and 22 bases separated the two germline ends. The CDR3 is CAISRMSGQGIADTQYF. Written as DNA, the CDR3 is TGTGCCATCAGTCGAATGTCAGGGCAGGGAATCGCAGATACGCAGTATTTT.

This clone was found many times. A read error may account for a junction end that differs from germline. The chain recombines TRBV5-6 with TRBJ1-1; 7 bases match TRBD1. Germline CDR1 is SGHDT and CDR2 is YYEEEE. The CDR3 has 12 amino acids. The CDR3 is CASSLVVTGWSF. As DNA, the CDR3 is TGTGCCAGCAGCTTGGTTGTGACAGGGTGGTCCTTT.